This T cell receptor beta chain was captured by sequencing in a study of T cell changes during pregnancy in multiple sclerosis. Germline V gene lookup returns CDR1 LNHDA and CDR2 SQIVND (reference sequence). The CDR3 is made up of 15 amino acids. The junction had 5 bases not matched to a gene; V was cut back by 3 bases and J by 1 base. Sequencing used immunoSEQ multiplex PCR; TCRdb keeps in-frame clones, though not all of them. Here the sample spans around 67,000 clones, around 92% being singletons. The chain joins TRBV19 to TRBJ2-7; 8 bases match TRBD1. Specimen: peripheral blood, collected in the first trimester of pregnancy. The sequence was collected from a female donor with multiple sclerosis, enrolled in a pregnancy study. CDR3 sequence reads: CASSIDRGISYEQYF. In nucleotides, the CDR3 is TGTGCCAGTAGTATCGACAGGGGCATTTCCTACGAGCAGTACTTC. The complete variable domain, with remaining parts taken from reference TRBV19 and TRBJ2-7, reads DGGITQSPKYLFRKEGQNVTLSCEQNLNHDAMYWYRQDPGQGLRLIYYSQIVNDFQKGDIAEGYSVSREKKESFPLTVTSAQKNPTAFYLCASSIDRGISYEQYFGPGTRLTVT.